These 5 T cell receptor beta chains were sequenced from one sample in a study of cytomegalovirus exposure and HLA in healthy donors. PCR used 60 Vbeta primers and 13 Jbeta primers. TCRdb keeps only in-frame clones here, not all; method: immunoSEQ multiplex PCR. The table lists about 78,000 clones, roughly 60% of them singletons, with approximately 5.4% in the top ten. The sequenced material came from PBMCs. The receptor source for this set is a man aged 25 to 40 in good health and CMV-seropositive.

The rearrangement uses TRBV9 and TRBJ1-2; 10 bases match TRBD1. CDR1 SGDLS and CDR2 YYNGEE come from the germline V gene. The J segment lost 1 base and the V segment lost 4 bases, leaving 4 bases of the junction unmatched. The CDR3 covers 15 residues. CDR3 sequence reads: CASSLGQGVNYGYTF. For the CDR3, the DNA is TGTGCCAGCAGCTTAGGACAGGGGGTTAACTATGGCTACACCTTC.

V usage is TRBV28 and J usage is TRBJ1-1; D is ambiguous. The V gene's germline CDR1 is MDHEN and CDR2 SYDVKM. CDR3 length: 15 amino acids. V dropped 2 bases and J dropped 5 bases, with 15 bases sitting between them. The CDR3 protein is CASSLIKRGGTEAFF. Written as DNA, the CDR3 is TGTGCCAGCAGTTTAATCAAGCGGGGAGGTACTGAAGCTTTCTTT.

The V gene is TRBV6-4, the J gene TRBJ2-1, with 11 bases matching TRBD2. The J segment lost 5 bases and the V segment lost 5 bases, leaving 8 bases of the junction unmatched. The CDR3 consists of 16 residues. The germline CDR1 and CDR2 sequences are MRHNA and SNTAGT. CDR3 in amino acids: CASSTQGLAAHNEQFF. The CDR3 DNA reads as TGTGCCAGCAGTACCCAGGGACTAGCGGCCCACAATGAGCAGTTCTTC.

This chain joins TRBV9 and TRBJ2-5, with 7 bases matching TRBD2. With 0 bases clipped from V and 4 bases from J, the junction kept 6 bases outside the gene matches. The germline gives CDR1 SGDLS, CDR2 YYNGEE. The CDR3 sequence is 15 residues long. Here the CDR3 reads CASSVARVAGETQYF. The CDR3 DNA reads TGTGCCAGCAGCGTAGCCCGGGTAGCGGGAGAGACCCAGTACTTC.

This sequence joins TRBV5-6 and TRBJ1-1; D possibly corresponds to TRBD1 (5 bases). The CDR3 is 15 amino acids. V lost 0 bases to trimming and J lost 5 bases, with 14 bases between them. Looked up from germline, CDR1 is SGHDT and CDR2 is YYEEEE. The CDR3 is CASSLVSGSGTEAFF. The CDR3 DNA reads TGTGCCAGCAGCTTGGTTTCAGGGTCCGGGACTGAAGCTTTCTTT.